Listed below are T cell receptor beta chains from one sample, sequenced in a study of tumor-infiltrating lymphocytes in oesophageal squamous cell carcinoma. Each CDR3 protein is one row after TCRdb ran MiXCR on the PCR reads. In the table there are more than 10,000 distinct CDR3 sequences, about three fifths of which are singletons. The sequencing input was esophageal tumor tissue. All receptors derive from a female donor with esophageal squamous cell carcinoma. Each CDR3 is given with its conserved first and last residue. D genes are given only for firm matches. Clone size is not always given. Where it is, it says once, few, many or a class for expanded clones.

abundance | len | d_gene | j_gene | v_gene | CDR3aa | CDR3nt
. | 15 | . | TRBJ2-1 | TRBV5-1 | CASSLVRTTNNEQFF | TGCGCCAGCAGCTTGGTAAGGACCACGAACAATGAGCAGTTCTTC
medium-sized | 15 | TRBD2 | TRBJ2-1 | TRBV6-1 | CASSDWTSDGNEQFF | TGTGCCAGCAGCGATTGGACTAGTGATGGCAATGAGCAGTTCTTC
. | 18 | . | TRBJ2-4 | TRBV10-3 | CAISESFSAISGDNEQYF | TGTGCCATCAGTGAGTCGTTCTCGGCGATTTCGGGTGACAATGAGCAGTACTTC
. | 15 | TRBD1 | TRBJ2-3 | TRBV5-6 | CASSPGTGETDTQYF | TGTGCCAGCAGCCCTGGGACAGGGGAGACAGATACGCAGTATTTT
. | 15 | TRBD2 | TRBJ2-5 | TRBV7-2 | CASSLGGGPQETQYF | TGTGCCAGCAGCTTAGGGGGGGGACCTCAAGAGACCCAGTACTTC
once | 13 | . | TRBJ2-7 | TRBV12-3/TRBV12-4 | CASSVTASYEQYF | TGTGCCAGCAGCGTGACAGCATCCTACGAGCAGTACTTC
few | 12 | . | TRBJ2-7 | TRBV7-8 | CASSLARYEQYF | TGTGCCAGCAGCTTAGCCCGGTACGAGCAGTACTTC
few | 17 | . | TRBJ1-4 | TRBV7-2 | CASSLSGPTATRGKLFF | TGTGCCAGCAGCTTATCGGGACCGACGGCGACTAGGGGGAAACTGTTTTTT
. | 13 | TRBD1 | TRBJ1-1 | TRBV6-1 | CASSAGGGTEAFF | TGTGCCAGCAGCGCAGGGGGCGGTACTGAAGCTTTCTTT
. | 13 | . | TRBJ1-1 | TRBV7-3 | CASSFLLNTEAFF | TGTGCCAGCAGCTTTTTATTGAACACTGAAGCTTTCTTT
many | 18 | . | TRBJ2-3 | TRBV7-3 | CASSLESGVGHATDTQYF | TGTGCCAGCAGCTTAGAGTCGGGAGTGGGGCACGCCACAGATACGCAGTATTTT
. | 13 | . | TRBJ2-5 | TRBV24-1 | CATSAADQETQYF | TGTGCCACCAGTGCCGCCGACCAAGAGACCCAGTACTTC
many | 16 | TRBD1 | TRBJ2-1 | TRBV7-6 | CASSLVYSGGSNEQFF | TGTGCCAGCAGCTTAGTGTATTCAGGGGGCTCTAATGAGCAGTTCTTC
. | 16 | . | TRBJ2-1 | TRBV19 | CASSIGWGSSYNEQFF | TGTGCCAGTAGTATCGGATGGGGGAGCTCCTACAATGAGCAGTTCTTC
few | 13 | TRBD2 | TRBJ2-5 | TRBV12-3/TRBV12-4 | CASSFGGVDTQYF | TGTGCCAGCAGTTTCGGGGGGGTAGACACCCAGTACTTC
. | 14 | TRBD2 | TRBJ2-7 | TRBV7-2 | CASSLYSGGGEQYF | TGTGCCAGCAGCTTATATAGCGGGGGGGGCGAGCAGTACTTC
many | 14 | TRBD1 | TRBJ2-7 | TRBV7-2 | CASSLNRGPYEQYF | TGTGCCAGCAGCTTAAACAGGGGCCCCTACGAGCAGTACTTC
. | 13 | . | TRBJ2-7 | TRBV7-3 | CASSLTGDREQYF | TGTGCCAGCAGCTTAACGGGGGATAGAGAGCAGTACTTC
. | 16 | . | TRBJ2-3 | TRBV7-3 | CASSPQGRGRYGTQYF | TGTGCCAGCAGCCCCCAGGGTCGTGGGCGGTATGGTACGCAGTATTTT
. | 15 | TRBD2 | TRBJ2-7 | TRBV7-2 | CASSSRTSVSYEQYF | TGTGCCAGCAGCTCTCGGACTAGCGTGTCCTACGAGCAGTACTTC
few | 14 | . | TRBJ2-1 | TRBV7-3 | CASSVGPHDNEQFF | TGTGCCAGCAGCGTGGGTCCCCATGACAATGAGCAGTTCTTC
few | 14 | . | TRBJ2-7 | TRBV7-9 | CASRADYLEYEQYF | TGTGCCAGCAGAGCCGATTACCTAGAGTACGAGCAGTACTTC
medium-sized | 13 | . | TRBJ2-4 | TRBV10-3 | CAISQGSGDIQYF | TGTGCCATCAGCCAGGGTTCAGGGGACATTCAGTACTTC
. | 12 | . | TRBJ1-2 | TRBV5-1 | CASSGQSYGYTF | TGCGCCAGCAGCGGACAGAGCTATGGCTACACCTTC
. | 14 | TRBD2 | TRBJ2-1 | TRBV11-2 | CASSFGTSPNEQFF | TGTGCCAGCAGCTTCGGGACTAGCCCTAATGAGCAGTTCTTC
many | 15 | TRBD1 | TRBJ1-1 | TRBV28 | CASSLLTGQGTEAFF | TGTGCCAGCAGTTTATTAACCGGACAGGGCACTGAAGCTTTCTTT
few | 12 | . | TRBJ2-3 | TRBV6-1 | CASTSRTDTQYF | TGTGCCAGCACTAGTCGGACAGATACGCAGTATTTT
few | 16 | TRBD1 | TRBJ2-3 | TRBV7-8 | CASSGRGQGPGDTQYF | TGTGCCAGCAGCGGGCGGGGACAGGGGCCTGGAGATACGCAGTATTTT
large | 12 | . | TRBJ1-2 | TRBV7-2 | CASSKRGFGYTF | TGTGCCAGCAGCAAGAGGGGTTTTGGCTACACCTTC
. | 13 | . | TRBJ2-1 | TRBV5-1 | CASSGDNHNEQFF | TGCGCCAGCAGCGGGGACAACCACAATGAGCAGTTCTTC
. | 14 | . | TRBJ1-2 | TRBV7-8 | CASSLGRANYGYTF | TGTGCCAGCAGCTTAGGTCGGGCCAACTATGGCTACACCTTC
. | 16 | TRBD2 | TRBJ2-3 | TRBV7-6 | CASSLLPGLAGDTQYF | TGTGCCAGCAGCCTACTCCCGGGACTAGCGGGAGATACGCAGTATTTT
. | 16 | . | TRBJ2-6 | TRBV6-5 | CASTAIEGSGANVLTF | TGTGCCAGCACCGCGATCGAGGGGTCTGGGGCCAACGTCCTGACTTTC
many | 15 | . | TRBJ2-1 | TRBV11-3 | CASSRLGSSYNEQFF | TGTGCCAGCAGCCGACTAGGGAGCTCCTACAATGAGCAGTTCTTC
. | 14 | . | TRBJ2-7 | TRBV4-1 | CASSQATQTYEQYF | TGTGCCAGCAGCCAAGCCACCCAGACCTACGAGCAGTACTTC
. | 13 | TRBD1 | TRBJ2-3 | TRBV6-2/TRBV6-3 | CTSSRTGGYEQFF | TGTACCAGCAGTAGGACAGGGGGCTACGAGCAGTTCTTT
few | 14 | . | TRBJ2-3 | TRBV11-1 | CASSLRQLRATQYF | TGTGCCAGCAGCTTACGACAGCTTAGAGCTACGCAGTATTTT
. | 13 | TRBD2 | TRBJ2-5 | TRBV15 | CATSRVAGEEQYF | TGTGCCACCAGCAGAGTAGCGGGAGAAGAGCAGTACTTC
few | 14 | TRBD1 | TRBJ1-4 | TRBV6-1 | CASRTGATNEKLFF | TGTGCCAGCAGGACAGGGGCAACTAATGAAAAACTGTTTTTT
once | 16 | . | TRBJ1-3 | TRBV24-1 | CATSDFRTETGNTIYF | TGTGCCACCAGTGATTTCCGGACAGAGACTGGAAACACCATATATTTT
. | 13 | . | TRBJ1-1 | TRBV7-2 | CASSLQKNTEAFF | TGTGCCAGCAGCTTACAGAAGAACACTGAAGCTTTCTTT
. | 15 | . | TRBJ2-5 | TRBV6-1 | CASSEWGVHQETQYF | TGTGCCAGCAGTGAATGGGGCGTACACCAAGAGACCCAGTACTTC
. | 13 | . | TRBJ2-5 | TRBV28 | CASSADRQETQYF | TGTGCCAGCAGCGCAGACAGGCAAGAGACCCAGTACTTC
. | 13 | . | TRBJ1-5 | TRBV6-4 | CASSEIEGQPQHF | TGTGCCAGCAGTGAGATCGAAGGACAGCCCCAGCATTTT
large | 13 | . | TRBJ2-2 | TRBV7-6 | CASSISGIGELFF | TGTGCCAGCAGCATTAGCGGAATCGGGGAGCTGTTTTTT
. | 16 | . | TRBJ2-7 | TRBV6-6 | CASSNSDTPITAEQYF | TGTGCCAGCAGTAATTCCGACACTCCGATCACAGCCGAGCAGTACTTC
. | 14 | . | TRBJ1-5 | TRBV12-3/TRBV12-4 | CASSFTRGNQPQHF | TGTGCCAGCAGTTTTACCAGGGGCAATCAGCCCCAGCATTTT
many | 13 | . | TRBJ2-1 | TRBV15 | CATRGQLLGEQFF | TGTGCCACCAGGGGACAACTCCTAGGTGAGCAGTTCTTC
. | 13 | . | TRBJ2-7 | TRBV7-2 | CASSGGRSYEQYF | TGTGCCAGCAGCGGGGGGAGATCCTACGAGCAGTACTTC
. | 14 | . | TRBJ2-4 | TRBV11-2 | CASSLLAGSDIQYF | TGTGCCAGCAGCTTACTCGCCGGGAGCGACATTCAGTACTTC
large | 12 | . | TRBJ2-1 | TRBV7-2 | CASSLARNEQFF | TGTGCCAGCAGCTTAGCTCGCAATGAGCAGTTCTTC
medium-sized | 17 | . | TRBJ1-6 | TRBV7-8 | CASSRLRVGDPNSPLHF | TGTGCCAGCAGCCGCCTTCGGGTGGGGGACCCTAATTCACCCCTCCACTTT
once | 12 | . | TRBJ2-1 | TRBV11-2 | CASSASRYEQFF | TGTGCCAGCAGCGCGTCCCGCTACGAGCAGTTCTTC
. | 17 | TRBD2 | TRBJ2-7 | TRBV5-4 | CASSLVSGGANSYEQYF | TGTGCCAGCAGCTTAGTTAGCGGGGGGGCCAACTCCTACGAGCAGTACTTC
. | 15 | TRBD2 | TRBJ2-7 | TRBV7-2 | CASSLEGTSGYEQYF | TGTGCCAGCAGCTTAGAGGGGACTAGCGGGTACGAGCAGTACTTC